What follows are 32 T cell receptor beta chains derived from one specimen sequenced in a study of vaccination and CD4 T cells after COVID-19. CD4+ T cells that had been cultured provided DNA sequenced with the Oncomine TCR Beta short-read assay. MiXCR was run by TCRdb on the PCR reads, yielding one entry per CDR3 protein. This sample has 2,500 to 3,000 distinct CDR3 sequences, with about 33% found just once. For these TCRs, the target antigens are not known. Treatment meaning: approximately 9-day PBMC culture with coronavirus spike peptide pools or control peptides (ViraFEST assay). The sequencing used CD4+ T cells from blood, cultured in vitro, collected after SARS-CoV-2 vaccination. These TCRs come from a human donor who had recovered from COVID-19.

Sample share makes this clonotype large. The chain recombines TRBV24-1 with TRBJ1-2, with 7 nucleotides matching TRBD1. CDR3 length equals 14 residues. Trimming at V came to 6 bases and at J to 7 bases, leaving 10 bases not matched to a gene. The V gene's germline CDR1 is KGHDR and CDR2 SFDVKD. The CDR3 spells CATSMSGGIGGYTF. Written as DNA, the CDR3 is TGTGCCACCAGTATGTCAGGGGGAATAGGTGGCTACACCTTC.

This clonotype showed up many times. This rearrangement joins TRBV7-2 to TRBJ1-2; D ambiguous. Per germline, CDR1 SGHTA and CDR2 FQGNSA. The V end was cut by 0 bases, the J end by 7 bases, with 12 bases between. CDR3 length: 14 residues. The CDR3 coding sequence is TGTGCCAGCAGCTTAGCGACGGCTGCACGTGGCTACACCTTC. This gives the protein CASSLATAARGYTF. Full variable domain (missing parts from reference TRBV7-2 and TRBJ1-2): GAGVSQSPSNKVTEKGKDVELRCDPISGHTALYWYRQSLGQGLEFLIYFQGNSAPDKSGLPSDRFSAERTGGSVSTLTIQRTQQEDSAVYLCASSLATAARGYTFGSGTRLTVV.

This clonotype is termed medium-sized. The chain recombines TRBV7-3 with TRBJ2-1; either TRBD1 or TRBD2 may supply D (5 bases each). Per germline, CDR1 SGHTA and CDR2 FQGTGA. V shed 5 bases and J shed 7 bases, with 12 bases lying between them. The CDR3 spans 13 residues. This CDR3 reads CASSGTWGNEQFF. As DNA, the CDR3 is TGTGCCAGCAGCGGGACGTGGGGGAATGAGCAGTTCTTC. The full variable domain, with the rest looked up from reference TRBV7-3 and TRBJ2-1, is GAGVSQTPSNKVTEKGKYVELRCDPISGHTALYWYRQSLGQGPEFLIYFQGTGAADDSGLPNDRFFAVRPEGSVSTLKIQRTERGDSAVYLCASSGTWGNEQFFGPGTRLTVL.

The CDR3 reads CASSHSGQGSYEQYF. In DNA form, the CDR3 reads TGCGCCAGCAGCCACTCCGGGCAGGGGTCCTACGAGCAGTACTTC. V is TRBV4-1 and J is TRBJ2-7; TRBD1 might be the D (6 bases). CDR3 length: 15 amino acids. Trimming removed 3 bases from V and 1 base from J, with 13 bases in between. Germline values: CDR1 MGHRA, CDR2 YSYEKL.

The chain recombines TRBV6-1 with TRBJ1-6; D perhaps matches TRBD1 (6 bases). Germline CDR1 reads MNHNS; CDR2 reads SASEGT. V was trimmed by 7 bases and J by 4 bases, leaving 14 bases between them. This CDR3 has 15 amino acids. The DNA for the CDR3 is TGTGCCAGCACTCCAGGGGCCGTGTATAATTCACCCCTCCACTTT. Residues: CASTPGAVYNSPLHF.

The chain recombines TRBV6-4 with TRBJ2-3; 7 bases fit TRBD2. From germline, CDR1 is MRHNA and CDR2 SNTAGT. The CDR3 has 15 residues. The J segment lost 0 bases and the V segment lost 4 bases, leaving 4 bases of the junction unmatched. CDR3 loop: CASSAGLGSTDTQYF. DNA of the CDR3: TGTGCCAGCAGTGCAGGACTAGGGAGCACAGATACGCAGTATTTT.

By proportion, this clonotype is medium-sized (0.01 to 0.1%). The chain joins TRBV20-1 to TRBJ2-7; 7 positions agree with TRBD1. Germline trimming cut 8 bases from V and 3 bases from J; bases unmatched to any gene: 10. The CDR3 loop spans 13 amino acids. The germline CDR1 and CDR2 sequences are DFQATT and SNEGSKA (reference sequence). CDR3 loop: CSPSGQADYEQYF. DNA of the CDR3: TGCAGTCCCTCCGGACAGGCCGACTACGAGCAGTACTTC.

The chain combines TRBV7-3 with TRBJ1-2, with D tentatively TRBD1 (5 bases). V was trimmed by 5 bases and J by 2 bases, leaving 15 bases between them. The germline CDR1 and CDR2 sequences are SGHTA and FQGTGA. This CDR3 region has 15 residues. CDR3 in amino acids: CASSPDPGGNYGYTF. CDR3 nucleotide sequence: TGTGCCAGCAGCCCGGACCCCGGGGGAAACTATGGCTACACCTTC.

This clonotype showed up just a few times. The CDR3 here is CASSPGVNTEAFF. CDR3 nucleotides: TGTGCCAGCAGCCCGGGGGTTAACACTGAAGCTTTCTTT. The genes are TRBV6-1 and TRBJ1-1, with a tentative D call TRBD1 (5 bases). The CDR3 totals 13 residues. Germline CDR1 MNHNS, CDR2 SASEGT. Trimming shortened V by 6 bases and J by 2 bases, and 10 bases separated the two germline ends.

The chain is built from TRBV19 and TRBJ1-2, with D maybe TRBD1 (5 bases). Germline CDR1 is LNHDA and CDR2 is SQIVND (reference sequence). V lost 3 bases and J lost 7, with 15 bases in between. CDR3 length: 14 amino acids. The CDR3 region is CASSISRGPLGYTF. CDR3 DNA sequence: TGTGCCAGTAGTATTTCACGGGGCCCCCTTGGCTACACCTTC.

This clonotype was picked up a small number of times. The chain joins TRBV20-1 to TRBJ2-4, with a weak D call TRBD2 (6 bases). V lost 6 bases, J lost 0 bases, and 15 bases lay in between. Germline V gene sequence: CDR1 DFQATT, CDR2 SNEGSKA (reference sequence). The CDR3 is made up of 15 amino acids. CDR3 coding DNA: TGCAGTGCCCCACTAGCAGTTATAGCCAAAAACATTCAGTACTTC. Its translation is CSAPLAVIAKNIQYF.

This clonotype came up many times. The chain uses TRBV5-4 and TRBJ2-5; 7 nucleotides line up with TRBD2. J gave up 5 bases and V 4 bases, and 11 bases lay outside the gene matches. This CDR3 is 15 amino acids long. Germline V lookup: CDR1 SGHNT, CDR2 YYREEE (reference sequence). CDR3 sequence reads: CASSDSPSGEETQYF. As DNA, the CDR3 is TGTGCCAGCAGCGACAGTCCCAGCGGGGAGGAGACCCAGTACTTC.

The chain combines TRBV19 with TRBJ2-7, with D possibly matching TRBD2 (5 bases). V shed 2 bases and J shed 5 bases, with 13 bases lying between them. Germline-derived CDR1 and CDR2 are LNHDA and SQIVND (reference sequence). There are 14 residues in the CDR3. CDR3 nucleotides: TGTGCCAGTAGTATAAGGGCAGCGAGGGACGAGCAGTACTTC. The encoded protein is CASSIRAARDEQYF.

This clonotype is labeled as medium-sized. The chain employs TRBV7-6 and TRBJ1-5; 11 bases fit TRBD1. The CDR3 length is 16 residues. With 1 base clipped from V and 3 bases from J, the junction kept 2 bases outside the gene matches. Germline lookup yields CDR1 SGHVS and CDR2 FNYEAQ. The CDR3 DNA reads TGTGCCAGCAGCTTAGGGACAGGGGGCCCCAATCAGCCCCAGCATTTT. It yields the protein CASSLGTGGPNQPQHF.

The chain uses TRBV7-8 and TRBJ1-2, with D possibly being TRBD1 (6 bases). Deletions cut 5 bases from V and 1 base from J, with 11 bases between. Germline V gene sequence: CDR1 SGHVS, CDR2 FQNEAQ. This CDR3 contains 14 residues. CDR3 DNA: TGTGCCAGCAGCGCGGACAGTATTAACTATGGCTACACCTTC. Translating gives CASSADSINYGYTF. The complete variable domain, with remaining parts taken from reference TRBV7-8 and TRBJ1-2, reads GAGVSQSPRYKVAKRGQDVALRCDPISGHVSLFWYQQALGQGPEFLTYFQNEAQLDKSGLPSDRFFAERPEGSVSTLKIQRTQQEDSAVYLCASSADSINYGYTFGSGTRLTVV.

This clonotype has just a few counts. This chain joins TRBV10-3 and TRBJ1-6; D gene unclear. The CDR3 covers 15 residues. V was trimmed by 0 bases and J by 4 bases, leaving 7 bases between them. Germline V gene sequence: CDR1 ENHRY, CDR2 SYGVKD. CDR3 sequence reads: CAISESTGYNSPLHF. DNA of the CDR3: TGTGCCATCAGTGAGTCGACGGGGTATAATTCACCCCTCCACTTT.

This clonotype is judged medium-sized (0.01 to 0.1%). The chain couples TRBV7-3 to TRBJ2-6; D is undetermined. The CDR3 loop spans 13 amino acids. The ends were cut back, 10 bases at V and 0 bases at J, with 7 bases in the middle. Germline CDR1 reads SGHTA; CDR2 reads FQGTGA. The CDR3 sequence: CATARSGANVLTF. In nucleotides, the CDR3 is TGTGCCACGGCTCGCTCTGGGGCCAACGTCCTGACTTTC.

This clonotype was recorded a few times. The V and J genes are TRBV7-2 and TRBJ1-2, with D uncertain. The CDR3 length is 13 residues. Germline V gene sequence: CDR1 SGHTA, CDR2 FQGNSA. Deletions cut 5 bases from V and 4 bases from J, with 11 bases between. Written as DNA, the CDR3 is TGTGCCAGCAGCCCGGACTCTCTCTATGGCTACACCTTC. The encoded protein is CASSPDSLYGYTF.

Ten or more counts support this clonotype. This chain connects TRBV7-2 to TRBJ1-2; D possibly corresponds to TRBD1 (5 bases). Germline V gives CDR1 SGHTA, CDR2 FQGNSA. This CDR3 spans 13 amino acids. Trimming pared 2 bases from V and 2 bases from J, leaving 6 bases between. CDR3: CASSLQGNYGYTF. In nucleotides, the CDR3 is TGTGCCAGCAGCTTACAGGGAAACTATGGCTACACCTTC.

This clonotype qualifies as medium-sized. V gene TRBV20-1 combines with J gene TRBJ2-5, with D maybe TRBD2 (5 bases). There are 11 residues in the CDR3. V gave up 3 bases and J gave up 9 bases, with 11 bases separating them. Germline V gene data show CDR1 as DFQATT and CDR2 as SNEGSKA (reference sequence). The CDR3 sequence is CSARTYGAQYF. DNA for the CDR3: TGCAGTGCTAGGACGTACGGGGCCCAGTACTTC.

The genes are TRBV6-6 and TRBJ1-1; the D is unclear. Germline V gives CDR1 MNHNY, CDR2 SVGAGI (reference sequence). Deletions cut 3 bases from V and 8 bases from J, with 10 bases between. This CDR3 contains 12 residues. Written as DNA, the CDR3 is TGTGCCAGCAGTTATGAGTTCAGCGAAGCTTTCTTT. Its translation: CASSYEFSEAFF.

This chain joins TRBV28 and TRBJ1-5; TRBD1 matches at 8 bases. The CDR3 has 20 amino acids. Looked up from germline, CDR1 is MDHEN and CDR2 is SYDVKM. Trimming took 2 bases from V and 3 from J; bases not matched to a gene: 18. CDR3 bases: TGTGCCAGCAGTTTAAATACTCGTGGCCCTGGACAGGGTCTCAATCAGCCCCAGCATTTT. Encoded protein: CASSLNTRGPGQGLNQPQHF. Full variable domain (remainder filled in from reference TRBV28 and TRBJ1-5): DVKVTQSSRYLVKRTGEKVFLECVQDMDHENMFWYRQDPGLGLRLIYFSYDVKMKEKGDIPEGYSVSREKKERFSLILESASTNQTSMYLCASSLNTRGPGQGLNQPQHFGDGTRLSIL.

This clonotype has only a few counts. The genes are TRBV10-3 and TRBJ1-2; weak D call: TRBD1 (6 bases). Trimming left V 9 bases short and J 8 bases short, with 13 bases between. The CDR3 length is 11 residues. The germline gives CDR1 ENHRY, CDR2 SYGVKD. CDR3 amino acids: CAIQFTGGYTF. CDR3 DNA sequence: TGTGCCATACAGTTCACAGGGGGCTACACCTTC.

V gene TRBV7-9 combines with J gene TRBJ1-1; TRBD1 is a possible D gene (6 bases). This CDR3 spans 13 amino acids. V lost 5 bases and J lost 4, with 11 bases in between. Germline values: CDR1 SEHNR, CDR2 FQNEAQ (reference sequence). The CDR3 is CASSQQGGTEAFF. The CDR3 nucleotides are TGTGCCAGCAGCCAACAAGGGGGCACTGAAGCTTTCTTT.

The V and J genes are TRBV6-4 and TRBJ2-3; 9 positions agree with TRBD2. The V and J ends lost 3 bases and 0 bases, in that order; junction bases with no gene match: 4. Germline assignment: CDR1 MRHNA and CDR2 SNTAGT. The CDR3 runs to 16 residues. CDR3: CASSEGSGGSTDTQYF. DNA for the CDR3: TGTGCCAGCAGTGAGGGAAGCGGGGGGAGCACAGATACGCAGTATTTT.

This clonotype was counted only a few times. The rearrangement links TRBV6-1 to TRBJ1-1, with unresolved D. V lost 8 bases and J 8 bases, leaving 9 bases between the germline ends. This CDR3 region has 10 residues. Germline assignment: CDR1 MNHNS and CDR2 SASEGT. The CDR3 DNA is TGTGCCAGCGGCCCTTCCGAAGCTTTCTTT. It encodes CASGPSEAFF.

The chain employs TRBV10-1 and TRBJ1-1; D not certain. The V gene's germline CDR1 is WNHNN and CDR2 SYGVQD (reference sequence). V gave up 6 bases and J gave up 1 base, with 9 bases separating them. CDR3 length: 13 residues. The CDR3 DNA sequence: TGCGCCAGCAGCACCATGGGGAACACTGAAGCTTTCTTT. Encoded protein: CASSTMGNTEAFF.

This clonotype has more than one count but fewer than ten. This chain links TRBV7-3 with TRBJ1-5; D remains unclear. Germline loops: CDR1 SGHTA, CDR2 FQGTGA. CDR3 length equals 14 residues. Trimming took 2 bases from V and 4 from J, leaving 9 bases between them. CDR3 coding DNA: TGTGCCAGCAGCTTAGAAGACCCTAATCAGCCCCAGCATTTT. This sequence encodes CASSLEDPNQPQHF. The full variable domain, completed using reference TRBV7-3 and TRBJ1-5, is GAGVSQTPSNKVTEKGKYVELRCDPISGHTALYWYRQSLGQGPEFLIYFQGTGAADDSGLPNDRFFAVRPEGSVSTLKIQRTERGDSAVYLCASSLEDPNQPQHFGDGTRLSIL.

This chain joins TRBV20-1 and TRBJ1-6; possibly TRBD1 for D (5 bases). The CDR3 consists of 13 residues. The germline CDR1 and CDR2 sequences are DFQATT and SNEGSKA (reference sequence). The V gene lost 3 bases and the J gene lost 10 bases, with 13 bases spanning the gap. CDR3 loop: CSASPGRLSPLHF. Written as DNA, the CDR3 is TGCAGTGCTAGCCCAGGGAGGTTGTCACCCCTCCACTTT.

By its share, this clonotype is medium-sized (0.01 to 0.1%). The CDR3 coding sequence is TGTGCCAGCAGCTTGTCTGGACAGGGCGGGTACACCTTC. Amino acid sequence: CASSLSGQGGYTF. V is TRBV7-9 and J is TRBJ1-2; 8 bases agree with TRBD1. The CDR3 runs 13 residues. Germline assignment: CDR1 SEHNR and CDR2 FQNEAQ (reference sequence). J was trimmed by 11 bases and V by 3 bases; bases with no gene match: 8.

V is TRBV24-1 and J is TRBJ2-2, with 8 bases fitting TRBD1. Trimming took 4 bases from V and 3 from J; bases not matched to a gene: 6. Germline V lookup: CDR1 KGHDR, CDR2 SFDVKD. The CDR3 runs 16 residues. The CDR3 protein is CATSDPGQGDTGELFF. CDR3 DNA sequence: TGTGCCACCAGTGACCCCGGACAGGGCGACACCGGGGAGCTGTTTTTT.

This clonotype showed up just once. The chain recombines TRBV6-5 with TRBJ2-7; the D gene is possibly TRBD1 (5 bases). Germline CDR1 reads MNHEY; CDR2 reads SVGAGI. V was pared by 0 bases and J by 2 bases, with 8 bases between. The CDR3 sequence is 14 residues long. CDR3 protein: CASSYSQGTYEQYF. The CDR3 nucleotides are TGTGCCAGCAGTTACTCGCAGGGAACCTACGAGCAGTACTTC.